This TCR beta chain was sequenced in a study of tumor-infiltrating lymphocytes in primary liver carcinoma. The overall study: Spanning 30 to 69 years of age, the patients were men and women.

Germline V gene lookup returns CDR1 SEHNR and CDR2 FQNEAQ (reference sequence). The CDR3 is 15 amino acids. Trimming removed 1 base at V and 2 bases at J, with 11 bases between. A primer in the constant region served to generate TCR beta cDNA from approximately 450 ng of total RNA. Generation of the TCR beta libraries relied on three nested multiplex PCR rounds using slightly modified ARM-PCR. Primers for the first two PCR rounds were TRBV1-TRBV30 forward primers and a C-beta reverse primer (about 10 cycles per round). Using its own MiXCR run on the multiplex PCR reads, TCRdb lists one record per CDR3 protein. The table has approximately 99,000 distinct CDR3 sequences, around 63% seen once; the top ten hold 9.5% to 10%. Findings and caveats of the study: Representation across all five tumor regions was limited to only about 7.5-25% of top clones. Blood's top-250-clone fraction was significantly lower than that of tumors (p = 0.039).

Comment on this clonotype: Its antigen is undetermined. This clone may be a read error of a much larger clone one base away.

For each extraction, RNA and DNA were obtained together from around 20-30 mg of unsorted bulk tissue. Chronic HBV infection was present in the patients, who were treatment-naive. This clonotype was obtained from a woman aged 55-75 years with primary liver carcinoma and hepatitis B virus infection. The chain couples TRBV7-9 to TRBJ1-1; D is undetermined. Material: liver tumor tissue from sampling region 5. Subset of the sample: tumor region T5, tumor centre. The CDR3 is CASSLVVAINTEAFF. CDR3 coding DNA: TGTGCCAGCAGCTTAGTTGTGGCTATAAACACTGAAGCTTTCTTT.